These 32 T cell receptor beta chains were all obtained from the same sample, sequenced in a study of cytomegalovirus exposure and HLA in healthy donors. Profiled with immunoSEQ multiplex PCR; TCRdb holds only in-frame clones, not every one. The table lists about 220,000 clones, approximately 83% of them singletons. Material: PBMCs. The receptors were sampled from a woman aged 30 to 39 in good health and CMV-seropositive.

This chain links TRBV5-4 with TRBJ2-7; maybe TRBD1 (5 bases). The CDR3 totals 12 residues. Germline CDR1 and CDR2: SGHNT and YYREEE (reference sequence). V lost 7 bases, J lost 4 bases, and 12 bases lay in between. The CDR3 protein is CASEDSIYEQYF. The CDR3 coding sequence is TGTGCCAGCGAAGACAGCATATACGAGCAGTACTTC.

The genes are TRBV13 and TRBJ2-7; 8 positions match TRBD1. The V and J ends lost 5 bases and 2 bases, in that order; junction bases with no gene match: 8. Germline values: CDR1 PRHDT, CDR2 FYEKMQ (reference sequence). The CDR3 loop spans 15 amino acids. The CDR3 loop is CASSTGTGETYEQYF. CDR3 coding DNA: TGTGCCAGCAGCACGGGGACAGGAGAAACCTACGAGCAGTACTTC.

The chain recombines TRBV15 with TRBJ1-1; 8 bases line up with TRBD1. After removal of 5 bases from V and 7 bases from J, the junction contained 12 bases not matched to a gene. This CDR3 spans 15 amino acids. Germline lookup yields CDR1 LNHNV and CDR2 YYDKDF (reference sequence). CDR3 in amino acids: CATSRALGQENEAFF. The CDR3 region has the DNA TGTGCCACCAGCCGAGCCCTGGGACAGGAGAATGAAGCTTTCTTT.

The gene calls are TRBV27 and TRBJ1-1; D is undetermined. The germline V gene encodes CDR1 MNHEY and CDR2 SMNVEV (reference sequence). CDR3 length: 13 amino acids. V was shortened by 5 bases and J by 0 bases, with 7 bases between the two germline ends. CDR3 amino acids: CASSPQMNTEAFF. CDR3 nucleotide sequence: TGTGCCAGCAGTCCCCAGATGAACACTGAAGCTTTCTTT.

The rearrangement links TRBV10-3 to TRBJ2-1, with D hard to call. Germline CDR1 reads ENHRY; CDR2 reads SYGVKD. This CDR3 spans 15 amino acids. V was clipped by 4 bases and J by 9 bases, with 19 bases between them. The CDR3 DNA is TGTGCCATCAGTGCGACCCCAGAAAGTGGAAGTGAGCAGTTCTTC. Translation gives CAISATPESGSEQFF.

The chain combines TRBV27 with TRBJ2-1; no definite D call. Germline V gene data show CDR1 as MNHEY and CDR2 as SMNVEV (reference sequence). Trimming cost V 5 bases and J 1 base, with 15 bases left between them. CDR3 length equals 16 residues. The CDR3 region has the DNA TGTGCCAGCAGTACCCACCTCGGGTTTTCCTACAATGAGCAGTTCTTC. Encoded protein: CASSTHLGFSYNEQFF.

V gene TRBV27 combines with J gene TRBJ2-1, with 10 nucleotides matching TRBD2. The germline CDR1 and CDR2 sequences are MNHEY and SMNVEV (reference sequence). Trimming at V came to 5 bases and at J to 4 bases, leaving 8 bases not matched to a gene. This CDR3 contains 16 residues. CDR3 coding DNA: TGTGCCAGCAGTCGCCTTGGGACTAGCGCATACAATGAGCAGTTCTTC. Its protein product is CASSRLGTSAYNEQFF.

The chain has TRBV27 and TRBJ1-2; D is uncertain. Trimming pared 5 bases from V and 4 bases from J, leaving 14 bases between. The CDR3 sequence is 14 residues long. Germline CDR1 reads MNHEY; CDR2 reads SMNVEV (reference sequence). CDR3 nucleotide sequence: TGTGCCAGCAGTGCGACGGCGGCGGGCTATGGCTACACCTTC. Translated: CASSATAAGYGYTF.

Written as DNA, the CDR3 is TGCAGCGTTGAAGGGGACAGGTACAATGAGCAGTTCTTC. This codes for CSVEGDRYNEQFF. This chain joins TRBV29-1 and TRBJ2-1, with TRBD1 matching 8 bases. This CDR3 is 13 amino acids long. Germline lookup yields CDR1 SQVTM and CDR2 ANQGSEA. The V segment lost 1 base and the J segment 4 bases; nucleotides outside the gene matches: 0.

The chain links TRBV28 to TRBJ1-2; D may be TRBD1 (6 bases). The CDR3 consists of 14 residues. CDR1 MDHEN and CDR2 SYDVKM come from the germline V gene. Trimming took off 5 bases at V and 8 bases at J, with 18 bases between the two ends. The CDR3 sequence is CASSPHSGERGYTF. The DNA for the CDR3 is TGTGCCAGCAGTCCCCACTCAGGGGAAAGAGGCTACACCTTC.

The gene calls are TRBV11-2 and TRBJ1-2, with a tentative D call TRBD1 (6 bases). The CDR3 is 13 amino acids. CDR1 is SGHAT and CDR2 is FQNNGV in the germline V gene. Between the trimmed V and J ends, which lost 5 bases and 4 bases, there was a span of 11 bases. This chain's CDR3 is CASSPGVFYGYTF. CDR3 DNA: TGTGCCAGCAGCCCAGGGGTCTTCTATGGCTACACCTTC.

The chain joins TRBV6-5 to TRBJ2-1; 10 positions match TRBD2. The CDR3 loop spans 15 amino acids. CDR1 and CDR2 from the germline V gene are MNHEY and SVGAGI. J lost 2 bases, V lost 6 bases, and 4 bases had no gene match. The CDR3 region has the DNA TGTGCCAGCAGCCTTACTAGCGGGACCTACAATGAGCAGTTCTTC. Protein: CASSLTSGTYNEQFF.

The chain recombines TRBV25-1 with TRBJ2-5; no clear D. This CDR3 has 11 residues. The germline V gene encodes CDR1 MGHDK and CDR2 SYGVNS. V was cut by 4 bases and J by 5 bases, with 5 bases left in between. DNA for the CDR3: TGTGCCAGCAGTGGTTCCGAGACCCAGTACTTC. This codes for CASSGSETQYF.

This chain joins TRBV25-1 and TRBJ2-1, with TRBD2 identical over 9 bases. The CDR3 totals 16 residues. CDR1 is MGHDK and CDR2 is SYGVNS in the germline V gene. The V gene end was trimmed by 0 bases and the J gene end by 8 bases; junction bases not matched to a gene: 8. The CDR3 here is CASSEYGVAGDHEQFF. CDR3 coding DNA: TGTGCCAGCAGTGAATATGGAGTAGCGGGAGATCATGAGCAGTTCTTC.

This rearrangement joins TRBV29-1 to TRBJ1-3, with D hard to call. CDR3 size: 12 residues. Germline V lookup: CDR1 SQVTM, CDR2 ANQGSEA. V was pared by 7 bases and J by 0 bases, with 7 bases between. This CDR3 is CSATDSGNTIYF. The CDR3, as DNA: TGCAGCGCCACAGACTCTGGAAACACCATATATTTT. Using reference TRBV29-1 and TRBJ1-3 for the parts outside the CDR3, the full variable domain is SAVISQKPSRDICQRGTSLTIQCQVDSQVTMMFWYRQQPGQSLTLIATANQGSEATYESGFVIDKFPISRPNLTFSTLTVSNMSPEDSSIYLCSATDSGNTIYFGEGSWLTVV.

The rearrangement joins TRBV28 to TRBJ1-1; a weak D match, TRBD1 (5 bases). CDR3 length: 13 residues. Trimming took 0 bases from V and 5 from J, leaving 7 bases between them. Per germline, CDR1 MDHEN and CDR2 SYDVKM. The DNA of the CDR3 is TGTGCCAGCAGTTTATGGGGGGTGACTGAAGCTTTCTTT. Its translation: CASSLWGVTEAFF.

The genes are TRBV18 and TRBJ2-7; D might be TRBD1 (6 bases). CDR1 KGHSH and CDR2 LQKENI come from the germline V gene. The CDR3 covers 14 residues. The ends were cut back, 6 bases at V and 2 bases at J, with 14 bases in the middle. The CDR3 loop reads CASSPTGTTYEQYF. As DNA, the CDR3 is TGTGCCAGCTCTCCGACAGGAACAACCTACGAGCAGTACTTC.

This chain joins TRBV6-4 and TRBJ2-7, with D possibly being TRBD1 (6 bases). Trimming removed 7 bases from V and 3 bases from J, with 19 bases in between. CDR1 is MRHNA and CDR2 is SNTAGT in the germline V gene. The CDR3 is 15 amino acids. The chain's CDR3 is CASNTETGAVYEQYF. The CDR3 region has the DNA TGTGCCAGCAATACGGAGACAGGTGCAGTCTACGAGCAGTACTTC.

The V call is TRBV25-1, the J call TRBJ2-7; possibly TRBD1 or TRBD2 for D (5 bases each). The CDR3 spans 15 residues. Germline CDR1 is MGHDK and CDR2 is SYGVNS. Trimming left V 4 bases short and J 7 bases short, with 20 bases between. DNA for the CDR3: TGTGCCAGCAGTGGTACCGGGACCTTGGGTGGAGAGCAGTACTTC. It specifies CASSGTGTLGGEQYF.

CDR3 amino acids: CAIGTGTAGYTF. CDR3 nucleotides: TGTGCCATCGGGACGGGGACCGCTGGATACACCTTC. The gene calls are TRBV5-6 and TRBJ1-2; TRBD1 is a possible D gene (5 bases). This CDR3 contains 12 residues. Germline V gene sequence: CDR1 SGHDT, CDR2 YYEEEE. The germline V and J ends were trimmed by 9 bases and 11 bases, with 20 bases remaining between them.

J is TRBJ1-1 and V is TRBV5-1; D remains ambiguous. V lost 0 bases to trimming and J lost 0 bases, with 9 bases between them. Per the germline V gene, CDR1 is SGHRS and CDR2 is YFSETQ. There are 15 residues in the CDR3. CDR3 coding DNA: TGCGCCAGCAGCTTGGACATCGGCATGAACACTGAAGCTTTCTTT. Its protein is CASSLDIGMNTEAFF.

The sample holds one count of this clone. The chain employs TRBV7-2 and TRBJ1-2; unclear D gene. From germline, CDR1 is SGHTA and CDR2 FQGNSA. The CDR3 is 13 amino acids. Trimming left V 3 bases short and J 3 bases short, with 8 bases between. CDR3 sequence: CASSFQTYYGYTF. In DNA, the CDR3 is TGTGCCAGCAGCTTCCAGACGTACTATGGCTACACCTTC.

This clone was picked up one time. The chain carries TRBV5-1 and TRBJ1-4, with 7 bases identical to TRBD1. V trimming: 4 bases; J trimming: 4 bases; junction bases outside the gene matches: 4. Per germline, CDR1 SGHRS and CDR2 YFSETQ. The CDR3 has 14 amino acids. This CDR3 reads CASSQGTVNEKLFF. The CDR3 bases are TGCGCCAGCAGCCAGGGGACAGTTAATGAAAAACTGTTTTTT.

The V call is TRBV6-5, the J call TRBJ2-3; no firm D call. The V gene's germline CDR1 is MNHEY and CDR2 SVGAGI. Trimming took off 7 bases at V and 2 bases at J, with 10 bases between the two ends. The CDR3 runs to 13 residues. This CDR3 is CASMAEHTDTQYF. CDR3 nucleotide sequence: TGTGCCAGCATGGCGGAGCACACAGATACGCAGTATTTT.

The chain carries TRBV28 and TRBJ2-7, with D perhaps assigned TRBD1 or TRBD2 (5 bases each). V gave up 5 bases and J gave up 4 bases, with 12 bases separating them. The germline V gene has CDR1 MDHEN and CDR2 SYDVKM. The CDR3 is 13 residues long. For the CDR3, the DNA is TGTGCCAGCAGTCCCGGGACCACATACGAGCAGTACTTC. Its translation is CASSPGTTYEQYF.

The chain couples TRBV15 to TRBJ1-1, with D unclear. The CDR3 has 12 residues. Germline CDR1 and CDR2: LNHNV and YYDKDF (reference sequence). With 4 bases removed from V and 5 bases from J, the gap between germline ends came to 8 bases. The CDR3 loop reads CATSKLRTEAFF. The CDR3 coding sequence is TGTGCCACCAGCAAGCTCAGGACTGAAGCTTTCTTT.

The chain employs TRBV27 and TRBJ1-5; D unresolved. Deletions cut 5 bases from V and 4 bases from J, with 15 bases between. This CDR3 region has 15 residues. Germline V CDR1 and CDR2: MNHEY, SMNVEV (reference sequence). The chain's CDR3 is CASSPSSAENQPQHF. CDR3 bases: TGTGCCAGCAGTCCCTCCTCAGCCGAGAATCAGCCCCAGCATTTT.

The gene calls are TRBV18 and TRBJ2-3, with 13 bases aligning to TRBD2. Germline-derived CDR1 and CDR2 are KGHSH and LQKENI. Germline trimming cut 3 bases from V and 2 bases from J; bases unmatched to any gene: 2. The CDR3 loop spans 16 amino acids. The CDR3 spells CASSPGLAGFTDTQYF. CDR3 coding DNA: TGTGCCAGCTCACCGGGACTAGCGGGGTTCACAGATACGCAGTATTTT.

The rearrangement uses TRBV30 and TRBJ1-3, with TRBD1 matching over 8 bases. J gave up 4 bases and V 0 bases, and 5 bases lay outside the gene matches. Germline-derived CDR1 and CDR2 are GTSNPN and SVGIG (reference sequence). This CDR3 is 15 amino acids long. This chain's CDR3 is CAWSVQGAGGNTIYF. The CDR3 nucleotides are TGTGCCTGGAGTGTTCAGGGGGCGGGAGGAAACACCATATATTTT.

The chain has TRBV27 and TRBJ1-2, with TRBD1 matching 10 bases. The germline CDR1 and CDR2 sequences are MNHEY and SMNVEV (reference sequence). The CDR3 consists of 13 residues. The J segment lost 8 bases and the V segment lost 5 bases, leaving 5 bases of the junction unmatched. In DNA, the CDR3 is TGTGCCAGCAGTCGACAGGGGGCGCGCGGCTACACCTTC. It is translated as CASSRQGARGYTF.

The CDR3 protein is CASSFRLEAEQFF. CDR3 nucleotides: TGTGCCAGCAGCTTCCGACTAGAGGCTGAGCAGTTCTTC. This rearrangement joins TRBV7-2 to TRBJ2-1, with D perhaps TRBD2 (6 bases). Germline V CDR1 and CDR2: SGHTA, FQGNSA. Trimming shortened V by 3 bases and J by 9 bases, and 12 bases separated the two germline ends. The CDR3 sequence is 13 residues long.

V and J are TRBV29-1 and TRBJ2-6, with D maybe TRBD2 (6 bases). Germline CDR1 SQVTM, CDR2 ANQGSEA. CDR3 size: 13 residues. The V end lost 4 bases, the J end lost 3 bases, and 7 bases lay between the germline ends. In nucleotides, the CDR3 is TGCAGCGTTGCGGGGGATGGGGCCAACGTCCTGACTTTC. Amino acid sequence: CSVAGDGANVLTF.